This T cell receptor beta chain appears in the sequencing data of a study of blood T cells in healthy people across ages. A second about 6 to 12 cycle PCR used barcoded and J-beta primers. TCRdb independently ran MiXCR on the 5' RACE reads; one entry per CDR3 protein. This table has about 730,000 distinct CDR3 sequences, roughly 41% appearing once. The CDR3 extends over 13 amino acids. Germline lookup yields CDR1 MNHNS and CDR2 SASEGT. V lost 2 bases and J lost 6, with 8 bases in between. The study, taken as a whole, reports: Any conclusive comparison of naive versus antigen-experienced cells was prevented by using unsorted PBMCs. A roughly linear fall in TCR beta diversity per million T cells was seen with increasing age. The study lacked donor CMV status, which possibly confounded expanded clonotype changes.

Investigators took about 9.2 milliliters of peripheral blood from every donor. Comment on this clonotype: Its antigen is still unknown.

The specimen sequenced was blood. The source of this sequence is a woman in her sixties or seventies in good health. J is TRBJ1-5 and V is TRBV6-1; D uncertain. CDR3 DNA: TGTGCCAGCAGTGAAATCGGCGGTCAGCCCCAGCATTTT. It encodes CASSEIGGQPQHF.